The rows below give T cell receptor beta chains drawn from one sample of a study of blood T cell repertoires in COVID-19. Assay: immunoSEQ multiplex PCR; the TCRdb copy retains only in-frame clones and omits some. Here the sample spans 120,000 or so clones, roughly 80% being singletons. Source material: peripheral blood. Every receptor here comes from a man between 65 and 79 years old with acute or convalescent COVID-19. The CDR3 runs from the conserved cysteine through the conserved F or W. D genes are given only for firm matches. Clone size appears in some rows only: once, few, many, or a class for an expanded clone.

>-|TRBJ1-1|13|-|TRBV28
CAGQTATNTEAFF
TGTGCCGGACAGACAGCTACGAACACTGAAGCTTTCTTT
>TRBD2|TRBJ2-3|16|-|TRBV5-1
CASSFSSGSPTDTQYF
TGCGCCAGCAGCTTTTCTAGCGGGAGCCCCACAGATACGCAGTATTTT
>TRBD2|TRBJ2-3|16|-|TRBV5-1
CASSSGTSGSSDTQYF
TGCGCCAGCAGCTCCGGGACTAGCGGGAGCTCAGATACGCAGTATTTT
>TRBD1|TRBJ1-3|16|few|TRBV7-8
CASSSTGGAIGNTIYF
TGTGCCAGCAGCTCAACAGGGGGCGCGATTGGAAACACCATATATTTT
>TRBD1|TRBJ1-5|17|-|TRBV6-2/TRBV6-3
CASSLVSGTDYNQPQHF
TGTGCCAGCAGCTTAGTATCCGGGACAGACTACAATCAGCCCCAGCATTTT
>TRBD1|TRBJ2-1|15|-|TRBV7-3
CASSLLQGAGNEQFF
TGTGCCAGCAGCTTATTACAGGGGGCAGGGAATGAGCAGTTCTTC
>TRBD2|TRBJ2-1|18|-|TRBV7-9
CASSSVGGRTSGYNEQFF
TGTGCCAGCAGCTCAGTAGGGGGGAGGACTAGCGGCTACAATGAGCAGTTCTTC
>TRBD1|TRBJ1-5|14|-|TRBV24-1
CATAGDRANQPQHF
TGTGCCACCGCGGGGGACAGGGCAAATCAGCCCCAGCATTTT
>TRBD1|TRBJ2-5|14|-|TRBV11-2
CASSSKTGEETQYF
TGTGCCAGCAGCTCCAAGACAGGGGAAGAGACCCAGTACTTC
>TRBD2|TRBJ2-5|14|-|TRBV11-1
CASSPGTNQETQYF
TGTGCCAGCAGCCCCGGGACTAACCAAGAGACCCAGTACTTC